This T cell receptor beta chain was identified in a study of early T cells in non-severe SARS-CoV-2 infection. Unique molecular identifiers were added to individual cDNA molecules. TCRdb processed the 5' RACE reads anew with MiXCR; each CDR3 protein has one entry. The sample has under 40,000 distinct CDR3 sequences, about 5.8% seen once. The table lists this clonotype with many counts. The specimen was whole blood. This clonotype was obtained from an adult who was a healthcare worker with PCR-confirmed SARS-CoV-2 infection or an uninfected control (not recorded which).

The CDR3 sequence is CASSFTGRDEQFF. The CDR3 nucleotides read TGTGCCAGCAGCTTTACGGGGAGGGATGAGCAGTTCTTC. The chain uses TRBV28 and TRBJ2-1, with 7 bases lining up with TRBD2. V lost 6 bases and J lost 8; bases outside the gene matches: 7. CDR1 is MDHEN, CDR2 SYDVKM, per germline. This CDR3 is built from 13 residues.